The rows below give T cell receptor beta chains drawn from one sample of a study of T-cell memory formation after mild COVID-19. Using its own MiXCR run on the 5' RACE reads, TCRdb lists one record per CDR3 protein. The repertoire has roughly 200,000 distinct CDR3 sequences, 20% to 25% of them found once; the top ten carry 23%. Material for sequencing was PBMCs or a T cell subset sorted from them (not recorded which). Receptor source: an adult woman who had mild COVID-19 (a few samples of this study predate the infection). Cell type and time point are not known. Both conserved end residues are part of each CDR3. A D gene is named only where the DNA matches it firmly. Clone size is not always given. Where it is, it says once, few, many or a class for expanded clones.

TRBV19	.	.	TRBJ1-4	TGTGCCAGTAGTATAGGAGGTCAGCTGAATGAAAAACTGTTTTTT	CASSIGGQLNEKLFF
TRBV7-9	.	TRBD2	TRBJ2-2	TGTGCCAGCAGCTTAGGCCGGGGGGCGAACACCGGGGAGCTGTTTTTT	CASSLGRGANTGELFF
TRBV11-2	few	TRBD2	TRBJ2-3	TGTGCCAGCAGCTTAGGCCCCCGCTCGGGACTAGCTCCGCAGTATTTT	CASSLGPRSGLAPQYF
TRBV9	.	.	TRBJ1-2	TGTGCCAGCAGCGGAGAGAGTTATGGCTACACCTTC	CASSGESYGYTF
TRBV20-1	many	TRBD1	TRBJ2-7	TGCAGTGCTAGACTCGGGACAGGGGGCTACGAGCAGTACTTC	CSARLGTGGYEQYF
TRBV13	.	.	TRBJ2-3	TGTGCCAGCAGCTCCTTCACAGATACGCAGTATTTT	CASSSFTDTQYF
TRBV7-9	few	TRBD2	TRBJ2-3	TGTGCCAGCAGCTCCCTCGCGGGGGATGGGATAAGTACAGATACGCAGTATTTT	CASSSLAGDGISTDTQYF
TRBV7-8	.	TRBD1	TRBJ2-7	TGTGCCAGCAGCTTGAGGGACAGGGACGAGCAGTACTTC	CASSLRDRDEQYF
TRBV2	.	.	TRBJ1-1	TGTGCCAGCAGCGCTGCTCCGGGCACTGAAGCTTTCTTT	CASSAAPGTEAFF
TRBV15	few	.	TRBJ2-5	TGTGCCACCAGCAGAGCCCCGGGGCCAAGGGAGACCCAGTACTTC	CATSRAPGPRETQYF
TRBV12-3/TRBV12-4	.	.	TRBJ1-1	TGTGCCAGCAGTTTCGCGAGGTGGGGGGGTAGTGAAGCTTTCTTT	CASSFARWGGSEAFF
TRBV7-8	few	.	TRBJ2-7	TGTGCCAGCAGCTCCCTCGCCGGGACGGCGCGCGAGCAGTACTTC	CASSSLAGTAREQYF
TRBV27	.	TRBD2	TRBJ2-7	TGTGCCAGCAGTTTAAGGGGACTAGCGGGGGAGTACGAGCAGTACTTC	CASSLRGLAGEYEQYF
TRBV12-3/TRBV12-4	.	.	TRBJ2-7	TGTGCCAGCAGTTCACTCACATCAAGAACCTACGAGCAGTACTTC	CASSSLTSRTYEQYF
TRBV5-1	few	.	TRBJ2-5	TGCGCCAGCAGCTTGAGCGAGGATCAGGAGACCCAGTACTTC	CASSLSEDQETQYF
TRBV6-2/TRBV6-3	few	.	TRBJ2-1	TGTGCCAGCAGCTCGGCCCCCGGCGAGCAGTTCTTC	CASSSAPGEQFF
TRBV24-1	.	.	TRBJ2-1	TGTGCCACCAGTGATCAACTAGGGGAGCAGTTCTTC	CATSDQLGEQFF
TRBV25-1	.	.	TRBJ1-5	TGTGCCAGCAGTGAGTGGGGAAATCAGCCCCAGCATTTT	CASSEWGNQPQHF
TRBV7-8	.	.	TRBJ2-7	TGTGCCAGCAGCTTAGAGGGCTGGACGGGGCCGAGGGACTACGAGCAGTACTTC	CASSLEGWTGPRDYEQYF
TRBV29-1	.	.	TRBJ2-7	TGCAGCGTTGACAGGGGCGACTACGAGCAGTACTTC	CSVDRGDYEQYF
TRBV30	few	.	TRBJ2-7	TGTGCCTGGAGTGTATTCAACTCCTACGAGCAGTACTTC	CAWSVFNSYEQYF
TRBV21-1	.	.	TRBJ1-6	TGTGCCAGCAGCATCCGGGACAGGGAGGGTTCACCCCTCCACTTT	CASSIRDREGSPLHF
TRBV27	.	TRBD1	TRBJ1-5	TGTGCCAGCAGTTTATCCGCCACAGGGGTTGGTCAGCCCCAGCATTTT	CASSLSATGVGQPQHF
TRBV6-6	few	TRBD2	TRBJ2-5	TGTGCCAGCAGTTACGGACTAGCGGGGGAGGCCCAGTACTTC	CASSYGLAGEAQYF
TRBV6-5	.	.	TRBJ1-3	TGTGCCAGCACCCCGACGGATAGCTCTGGAAACACCATATATTTT	CASTPTDSSGNTIYF
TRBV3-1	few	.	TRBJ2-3	TGTGCCAGCAGCCAAGATAGCAGGGTCCTGAGCACAGATACGCAGTATTTT	CASSQDSRVLSTDTQYF
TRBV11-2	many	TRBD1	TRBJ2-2	TGTGCCAGCAGCTCTTCACAGGGGGCCGATTGGACCGGGGAGCTGTTTTTT	CASSSSQGADWTGELFF
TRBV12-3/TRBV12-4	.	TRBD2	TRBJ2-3	TGTGCCAGCAGCCTGGGGCGGGAGTACGATGATACGCAGTATTTT	CASSLGREYDDTQYF
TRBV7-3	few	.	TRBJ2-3	TGTGCCAGCAGCGAGACGGGGGTTCTATTACCCACAGATACGCAGTATTTT	CASSETGVLLPTDTQYF
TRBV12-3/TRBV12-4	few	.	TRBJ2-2	TGTGCCGGGTCGGCGTCCGGAGGGGAGCTGTTTTTT	CAGSASGGELFF
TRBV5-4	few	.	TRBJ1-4	TGTGCCAGCAGCTTGGAAGGGTTGGGTGAAAAACTGTTTTTT	CASSLEGLGEKLFF
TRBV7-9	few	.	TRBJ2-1	TGTGCCAGCAGCTCTAGTTTCACTGAGCAGTTCTTC	CASSSSFTEQFF
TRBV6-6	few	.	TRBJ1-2	TGTGCCAGCACCCCCGGGGGGGGGCACTATGGCTACACCTTC	CASTPGGGHYGYTF
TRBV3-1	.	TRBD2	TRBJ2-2	TGTGCCAGCAGCCAAGATGGGCTAGCGGGAGCGGGCGGGGAGCTGTTTTTT	CASSQDGLAGAGGELFF
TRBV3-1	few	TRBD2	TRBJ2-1	TGTGCCAGCAGCCTGGGACTAGCGGGACCCTACAATGAGCAGTTCTTC	CASSLGLAGPYNEQFF
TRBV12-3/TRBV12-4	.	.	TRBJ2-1	TGTGCCAGCAGTCAAGCAGGAGGTGACAGCGGAAAAGGCACTTACTCCTACAATGAGCAGTTCTTC	CASSQAGGDSGKGTYSYNEQFF
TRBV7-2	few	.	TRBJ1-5	TGTGCCAGCAGCTTGAGTTTGGGGCGTCAGCCCCAGCATTTT	CASSLSLGRQPQHF
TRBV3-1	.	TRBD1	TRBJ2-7	TGTGCCAGCAGCCAAGAAATGGGGACAGACTACGAGCAGTACTTC	CASSQEMGTDYEQYF
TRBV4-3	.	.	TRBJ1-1	TGCGCCAGCAGCCAAGAGGAGGAGGTCGGGGCGTTCCGGGGAACTGAAGCTTTCTTT	CASSQEEEVGAFRGTEAFF
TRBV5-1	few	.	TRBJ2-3	TGCGCCAGCAGCTTGGCCGTTTTAGTCCGACCTAGCACAGATACGCAGTATTTT	CASSLAVLVRPSTDTQYF
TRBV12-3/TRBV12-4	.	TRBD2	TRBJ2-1	TGTGCCAGCAGCACACTAGCGGCGTCCTACAATGAGCAGTTCTTC	CASSTLAASYNEQFF
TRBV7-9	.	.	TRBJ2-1	TGTGCCAGCAGCACCGAAGCGGGTTCTACCTACAATGAGCAGTTCTTC	CASSTEAGSTYNEQFF
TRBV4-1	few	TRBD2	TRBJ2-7	TGCGCCAGCAGCCCCCGGACTAGCGGGAGCTCCTACGAGCAGTACTTC	CASSPRTSGSSYEQYF
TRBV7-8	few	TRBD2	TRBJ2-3	TGTGCCAGCAGCTTAGAAGGCGGGAGACTCACAGATACGCAGTATTTT	CASSLEGGRLTDTQYF
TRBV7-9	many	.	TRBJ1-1	TGTGCCAGCAGCCTCGTCTCCGGGACAATTGAAGCTTTCTTT	CASSLVSGTIEAFF
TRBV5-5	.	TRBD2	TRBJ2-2	TGTGCCAGCAGCTTGGGACTAGCGGGAGGCCTCACCGGGGAGCTGTTTTTT	CASSLGLAGGLTGELFF
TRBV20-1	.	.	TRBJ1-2	TGCAGTGCTATATATGGGGGATATGGCTACACCTTC	CSAIYGGYGYTF
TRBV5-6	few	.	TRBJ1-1	TGTGCCAGCAGCTTGTCCAATGGGGGACAACGGACTGAAGCTTTCTTT	CASSLSNGGQRTEAFF
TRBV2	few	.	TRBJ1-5	TGTGCCAGCAGTCCTACAGGGATAGATCAGCCCCAGCATTTT	CASSPTGIDQPQHF
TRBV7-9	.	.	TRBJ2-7	TGTGCCAGCAGCTTAGTTCGCTACGAGCAGTACTTC	CASSLVRYEQYF
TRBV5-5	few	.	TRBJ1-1	TGTGCCAGCAGCTTGTCCGGGCCTGAAGCTTTCTTT	CASSLSGPEAFF
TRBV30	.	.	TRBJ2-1	TGTGCCTGGGGTACGGGGGCCTCCTACAATGAGCAGTTCTTC	CAWGTGASYNEQFF
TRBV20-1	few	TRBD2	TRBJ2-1	TGCAGTGTCCCGGGACTAGCGGATTACAATGAGCAGTTCTTC	CSVPGLADYNEQFF
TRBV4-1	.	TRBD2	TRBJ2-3	TGCGCCAGCAGCCAAGACCCCGGGGGGAGGAGCACAGATACGCAGTATTTT	CASSQDPGGRSTDTQYF
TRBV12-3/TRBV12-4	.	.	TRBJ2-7	TGTGCCAGAAGTTTAACGGACAGCGCCTACGAGCAGTACTTC	CARSLTDSAYEQYF
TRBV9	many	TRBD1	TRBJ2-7	TGTGCCAGCAGCGTAGGCTCCGGGACAGGGGACTACGAGCAGTACTTC	CASSVGSGTGDYEQYF
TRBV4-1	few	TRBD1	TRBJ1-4	TGCGCCAGCAGCCGGCTACAGGGGGGGGAAAAACTGTTTTTT	CASSRLQGGEKLFF
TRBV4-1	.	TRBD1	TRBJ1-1	TGCGCCAGCAGCCAAGTAACAGGGGGGAACACTGAAGCTTTCTTT	CASSQVTGGNTEAFF
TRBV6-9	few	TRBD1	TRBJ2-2	TGTGCCAGCATCGATCCCTTTGGGGGACAGACGGCCGGGGAGCTGTTTTTT	CASIDPFGGQTAGELFF
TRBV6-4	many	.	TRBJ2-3	TGTGCCAGCAGTGACTCCTCATCGGGAGACACAGATACGCAGTATTTT	CASSDSSSGDTDTQYF